The clone carrying this T cell receptor beta chain was recorded a few times. Its target is unknown. Through a sample-barcoded 5' primer and a J-beta primer mix, a second PCR was run for roughly 6 to 12 cycles. Template switching added a 12-random-nucleotide identifier to every cDNA molecule. One entry per CDR3 protein, called by TCRdb with MiXCR from the 5' RACE reads. The data hold about 1.5 million distinct CDR3 sequences, with about 42% observed a single time. The sample belongs to a study of blood T cells in healthy people across ages. Study-wide context: Per two T cells, about one barcoded beta molecule was captured through template switching.

Germline values: CDR1 SQVTM, CDR2 ANQGSEA. Between the trimmed V and J ends, which lost 4 bases and 4 bases, there was a span of 10 bases. The CDR3 extends over 12 amino acids. Findings and limits, study-wide: Higher diversity and more naive CD4+ cells were features of long-lived donors, compared to aged donors. Estimated diversity, derived from one million T cells, was regarded as an underestimate.

The rearrangement joins TRBV29-1 to TRBJ1-2, with D perhaps matching TRBD1 (6 bases). This clonotype was sampled from a woman between 18 and 30 years old in good health. Sequencing used blood. The CDR3 DNA sequence: TGCAGCGTTGGGACAGACCTCTATGGCTACACCTTC. Its protein product is CSVGTDLYGYTF.